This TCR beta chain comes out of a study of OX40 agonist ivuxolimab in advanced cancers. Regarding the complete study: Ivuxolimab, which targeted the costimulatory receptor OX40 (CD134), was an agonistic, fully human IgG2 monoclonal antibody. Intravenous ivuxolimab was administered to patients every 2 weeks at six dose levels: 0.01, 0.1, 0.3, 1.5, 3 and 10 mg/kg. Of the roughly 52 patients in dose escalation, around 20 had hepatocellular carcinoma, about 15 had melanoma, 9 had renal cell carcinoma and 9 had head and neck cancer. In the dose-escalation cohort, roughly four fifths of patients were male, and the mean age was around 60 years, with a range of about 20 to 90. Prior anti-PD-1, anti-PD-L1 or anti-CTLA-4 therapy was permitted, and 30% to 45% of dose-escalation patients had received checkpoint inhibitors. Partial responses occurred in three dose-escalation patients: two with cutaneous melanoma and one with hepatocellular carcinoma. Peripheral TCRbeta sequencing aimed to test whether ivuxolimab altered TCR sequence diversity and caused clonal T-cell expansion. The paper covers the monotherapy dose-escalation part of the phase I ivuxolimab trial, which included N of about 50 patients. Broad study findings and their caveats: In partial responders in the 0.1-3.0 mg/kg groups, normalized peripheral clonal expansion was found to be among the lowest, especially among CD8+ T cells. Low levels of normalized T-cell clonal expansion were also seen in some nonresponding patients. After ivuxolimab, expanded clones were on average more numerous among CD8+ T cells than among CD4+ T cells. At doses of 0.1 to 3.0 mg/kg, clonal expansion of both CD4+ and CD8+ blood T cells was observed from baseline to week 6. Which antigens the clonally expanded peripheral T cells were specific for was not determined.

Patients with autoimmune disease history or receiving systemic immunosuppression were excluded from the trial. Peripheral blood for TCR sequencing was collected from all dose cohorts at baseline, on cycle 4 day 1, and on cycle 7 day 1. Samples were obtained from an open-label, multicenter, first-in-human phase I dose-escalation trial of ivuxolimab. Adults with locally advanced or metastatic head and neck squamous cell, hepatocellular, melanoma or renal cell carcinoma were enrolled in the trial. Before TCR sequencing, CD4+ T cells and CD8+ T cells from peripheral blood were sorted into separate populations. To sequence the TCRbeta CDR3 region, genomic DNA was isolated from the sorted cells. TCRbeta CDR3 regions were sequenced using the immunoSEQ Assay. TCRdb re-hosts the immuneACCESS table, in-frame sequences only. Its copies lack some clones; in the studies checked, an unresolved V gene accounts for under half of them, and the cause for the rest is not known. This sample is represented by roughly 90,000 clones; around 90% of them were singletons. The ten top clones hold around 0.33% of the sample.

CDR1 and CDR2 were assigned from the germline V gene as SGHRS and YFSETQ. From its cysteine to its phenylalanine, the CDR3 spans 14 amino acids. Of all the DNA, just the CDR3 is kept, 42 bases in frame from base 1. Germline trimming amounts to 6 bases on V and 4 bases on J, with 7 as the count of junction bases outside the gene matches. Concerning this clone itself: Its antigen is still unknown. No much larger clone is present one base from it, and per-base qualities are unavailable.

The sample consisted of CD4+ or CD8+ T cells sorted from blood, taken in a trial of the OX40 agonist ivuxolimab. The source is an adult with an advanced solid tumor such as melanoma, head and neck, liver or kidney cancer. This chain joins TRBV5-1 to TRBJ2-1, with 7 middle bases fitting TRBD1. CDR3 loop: CASTQGERYNEQFF. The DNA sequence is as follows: TGCGCCAGCACCCAGGGGGAACGGTACAATGAGCAGTTCTTC.